This T cell receptor beta chain appears in the sequencing data of a study of cytomegalovirus exposure and HLA in healthy donors. Germline-derived CDR1 and CDR2 are MDHEN and SYDVKM. The CDR3 length is 15 residues. V dropped 2 bases and J dropped 6 bases, with 13 bases sitting between them. PCR amplification relied on 60 Vbeta primers (plus 13 Jbeta primers). As originally analysed: In a later analysis, some 80 million unique TCR beta chains included roughly 11 million shared by two or more donors. The data were produced by immunoSEQ multiplex PCR, yet TCRdb's version contains in-frame clones alone and is incomplete. V, J and clone size are taken as reported in that table, and D and trimming were inferred from the DNA itself. The data hold some 100,000 clones, with 74% observed a single time. General study findings and limits: The authors later found most CMV-associated TCR beta chains appeared HLA-restricted. In most subjects, TCR beta sequences reportedly gave accurate predictions of HLA-A and HLA-B alleles.

As concerns this clone: Its target is not known.

The J gene is TRBJ1-4, the V gene TRBV28; possible D gene TRBD1, 5 bases. This clonotype originated in a human donor in good health. The sequenced sample was PBMCs. The CDR3 sequence is CASSLTGGWYEKLFF. As DNA, the CDR3 is TGTGCCAGCAGTTTAACGGGGGGGTGGTATGAAAAACTGTTTTTT. Full variable domain (missing parts from reference TRBV28 and TRBJ1-4): DVKVTQSSRYLVKRTGEKVFLECVQDMDHENMFWYRQDPGLGLRLIYFSYDVKMKEKGDIPEGYSVSREKKERFSLILESASTNQTSMYLCASSLTGGWYEKLFFGSGTQLSVL.